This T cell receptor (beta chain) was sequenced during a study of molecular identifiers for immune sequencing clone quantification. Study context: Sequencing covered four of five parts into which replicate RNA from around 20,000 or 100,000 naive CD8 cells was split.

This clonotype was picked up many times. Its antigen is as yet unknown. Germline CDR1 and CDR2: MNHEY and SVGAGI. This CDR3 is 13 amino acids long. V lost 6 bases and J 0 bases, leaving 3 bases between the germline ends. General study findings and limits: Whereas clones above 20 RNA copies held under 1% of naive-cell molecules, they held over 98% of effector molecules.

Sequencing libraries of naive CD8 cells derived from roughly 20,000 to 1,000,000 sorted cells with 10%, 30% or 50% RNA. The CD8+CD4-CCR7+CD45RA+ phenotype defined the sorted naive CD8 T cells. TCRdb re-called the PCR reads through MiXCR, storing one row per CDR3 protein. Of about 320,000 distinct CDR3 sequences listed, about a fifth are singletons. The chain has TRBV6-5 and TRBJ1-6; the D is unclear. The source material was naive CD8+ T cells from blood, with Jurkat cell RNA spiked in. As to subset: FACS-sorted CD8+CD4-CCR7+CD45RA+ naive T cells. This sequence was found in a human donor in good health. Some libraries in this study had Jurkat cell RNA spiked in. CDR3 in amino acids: CASRDSYNSPLHF. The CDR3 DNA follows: TGTGCCAGCAGAGACTCCTATAATTCACCCCTCCACTTT.